Listed below are T cell receptor beta chains from one sample, sequenced in a study of T cell repertoires in cytomegalovirus infection. No antigen has been identified for these receptors. Via MiXCR, TCRdb re-called the reads, giving one row per CDR3 protein. The table has approximately 110,000 distinct CDR3 sequences, 30% seen once. The sample here was CD8+ T cells from cultured PBMCs, taken from culture after CMV antigen stimulation. These receptors were taken from a human donor in good health (CMV status not recorded). Some clones in this sample may be carry-over from other donors' samples. Each CDR3 is given with its conserved first and last residue. Each record gives: V gene, D gene, J gene, clone size, CDR3 protein, CDR3 DNA. The D gene is left open where the match is weak. A clone size is listed for some rows: how often the clone was seen (once, few, many), or a class if it is expanded.

TRBV6-1	TRBD1	TRBJ2-7	few	CASSESTGGIFYEQYF	TGTGCCAGCAGTGAAAGTACAGGGGGAATTTTCTACGAGCAGTACTTC
TRBV6-1	.	TRBJ2-7	few	CASSSSGHHEQYF	TGTGCCAGCAGTTCTTCAGGACACCACGAGCAGTACTTC
TRBV7-9	.	TRBJ1-6	many	CASSLDIETYNSPLHF	TGTGCCAGCAGCTTAGATATTGAGACCTATAATTCACCCCTCCACTTT
TRBV6-1	.	TRBJ2-4	.	CASTQGAIQYF	TGTGCCAGCACCCAAGGGGCCATTCAGTACTTC
TRBV28	TRBD2	TRBJ2-2	.	CASRGTSGGADTGELFF	TGTGCCAGCAGGGGGACTAGCGGGGGGGCCGACACCGGGGAGCTGTTTTTT
TRBV7-8	TRBD1	TRBJ2-6	many	CASSLPQGAGANVLTF	TGTGCCAGCAGCTTGCCCCAGGGGGCTGGGGCCAACGTCCTGACTTTC
TRBV7-9	.	TRBJ1-6	.	CASSSLTGSDSPLHF	TGTGCCAGCAGCTCTCTGACAGGTTCGGATTCACCCCTCCACTTT
TRBV11-2	.	TRBJ2-7	few	CASSPHPGTDSYEQYF	TGTGCCAGCAGCCCCCACCCCGGGACCGACTCCTACGAGCAGTACTTC
TRBV24-1	TRBD1	TRBJ1-2	few	CATSEDRHYGYTF	TGTGCCACCAGTGAGGACAGGCACTATGGCTACACCTTC
TRBV2	TRBD2	TRBJ2-3	.	CASSDLGLAGDTQYF	TGTGCCAGCAGTGACTTGGGACTAGCAGGAGATACGCAGTATTTT
TRBV12-3/TRBV12-4	.	TRBJ2-1	.	CASRPNLGWHEQFF	TGTGCCAGCAGACCGAACTTGGGATGGCATGAGCAGTTCTTC
TRBV29-1	.	TRBJ1-1	.	CSVQGGTTEAFF	TGCAGCGTCCAGGGTGGGACCACTGAAGCTTTCTTT
TRBV11-1	.	TRBJ2-5	.	CASSTHQEGLEETQYF	TGTGCCAGCAGCACCCACCAAGAGGGGTTGGAAGAGACCCAGTACTTC
TRBV5-6	TRBD2	TRBJ2-7	.	CASSSYGQLRGGSSYEQYF	TGTGCCAGCAGCTCGTACGGGCAACTCCGGGGAGGGAGCTCCTACGAGCAGTACTTC
TRBV2	.	TRBJ1-6	.	CASSEAVPLHF	TGTGCCAGCAGTGAAGCGGTCCCCCTCCACTTT
TRBV7-6	.	TRBJ2-3	.	CASSSSASTDTQYF	TGTGCCAGCAGCTCTAGCGCCAGCACAGATACGCAGTATTTT
TRBV7-6	.	TRBJ1-2	many	CASSLIGGFNGYTF	TGTGCCAGCAGCTTAATAGGGGGTTTCAATGGCTACACCTTC
TRBV6-1	.	TRBJ1-6	.	CASSDRGRDSPLHF	TGTGCCAGCAGTGATAGGGGGAGGGATTCACCCCTCCACTTT
TRBV10-3	TRBD2	TRBJ2-7	.	CATEGGRFYEQYF	TGTGCCACCGAGGGAGGGAGATTCTACGAGCAGTACTTC
TRBV7-2	.	TRBJ2-7	few	CASREGGLTLYEQYF	TGTGCCAGCCGCGAGGGGGGGCTTACCCTATACGAGCAGTACTTC
TRBV6-1	.	TRBJ2-1	few	CASSAPGRTGNEQFF	TGTGCCAGCAGTGCCCCGGGGCGAACAGGGAATGAGCAGTTCTTC
TRBV20-1	.	TRBJ1-1	once	CSATASRMSNTEAFF	TGCAGTGCTACAGCATCGAGAATGTCGAACACTGAAGCTTTCTTT
TRBV5-4	.	TRBJ1-4	.	CASSLAGEKLFF	TGTGCCAGCAGCCTGGCAGGTGAAAAACTGTTTTTT
TRBV7-7	.	TRBJ2-7	.	CASSPSDSSYEQYF	TGTGCTAGCAGCCCGTCGGACAGCTCCTACGAGCAGTACTTC
TRBV4-1	.	TRBJ2-7	few	CASSQGHQGPYEQYF	TGCGCCAGCAGCCAGGGACATCAGGGGCCCTACGAGCAGTACTTC
TRBV20-1	.	TRBJ2-7	few	CSASPTGSSYEQYF	TGCAGTGCTAGTCCTACAGGGAGCTCCTACGAGCAGTACTTC
TRBV7-5	.	TRBJ1-2	.	CISVPEAYGTGPTNCGYTF	.
TRBV19	TRBD1	TRBJ1-2	.	CASSPGQTYGYTF	TGTGCCAGTAGCCCGGGACAGACCTATGGCTACACCTTC
TRBV28	.	TRBJ1-5	many	CASSPIRTRQPQHF	TGTGCCAGCAGCCCCATACGGACCCGGCAGCCCCAGCATTTT
TRBV4-1	TRBD2	TRBJ2-3	few	CASSQEERGSTDTQYF	TGCGCCAGCAGCCAAGAAGAGCGGGGCAGCACAGATACGCAGTATTTT
TRBV7-9	.	TRBJ2-2	.	CASSSPPKPGELFF	TGTGCCAGCAGCTCCCCCCCAAAGCCCGGGGAGCTGTTTTTT
TRBV10-3	.	TRBJ2-7	many	CAISEGTGLRLYEQYF	TGTGCCATCAGTGAGGGAACAGGGTTACGCCTCTACGAGCAGTACTTC
TRBV6-1	.	TRBJ1-1	.	CASSGRDPGASEAFF	TGTGCCAGCAGTGGACGGGACCCGGGGGCGAGTGAAGCTTTCTTT
TRBV6-2/TRBV6-3	TRBD1	TRBJ1-5	few	CASSRPWTGSNQPQHF	TGTGCCAGCAGTAGGCCGTGGACAGGTAGCAATCAGCCCCAGCATTTT
TRBV6-2/TRBV6-3	.	TRBJ1-1	many	CASSERDTGEAFF	TGTGCCAGCAGCGAGCGGGACACCGGTGAAGCTTTCTTT
TRBV27	.	TRBJ2-2	few	CASSFGYGTVFF	.
TRBV7-6	.	TRBJ1-6	few	CASSPRRSYNSPLHF	TGTGCCAGCAGCCCCCGTCGCTCCTATAATTCACCCCTCCACTTT
TRBV11-2	TRBD1	TRBJ2-7	few	CASSPGGAGTGGSEQYF	TGTGCCAGCAGCCCAGGAGGTGCCGGGACAGGGGGATCCGAGCAGTACTTC
TRBV27	TRBD2	TRBJ2-3	.	CASTSGGASDTQYF	TGTGCCAGCACTAGCGGGGGGGCCTCGGATACGCAGTATTTT
TRBV7-2	.	TRBJ2-1	few	CASSLVLRLPNEQFF	TGTGCCAGCAGCTTAGTCTTGCGTCTTCCCAATGAGCAGTTCTTC
TRBV6-1	.	TRBJ2-4	few	CASSERQGLAKNIQYF	TGTGCCAGCAGTGAACGTCAGGGGTTAGCCAAAAACATTCAGTACTTC